The clone carrying this T cell receptor beta chain was picked up one time. Per the authors' pipeline: Nucleated cell counts were estimated from reference gene primer amplification. Repertoires were generated with immunoSEQ multiplex PCR, while TCRdb's copy carries only in-frame clones and drops some. Clonal size and the V and J genes are those of that table, whereas D and trimming came from the DNA. The sample lists fewer than 75,000 clones; over 80% were seen once. These data originate in a study of blood T cell repertoires in COVID-19. Study-level information: Donors in the United States, Italy and Spain gave samples during acute or convalescent COVID-19. T cells, B-cell-depleted T cells, or PBMCs provided the cDNA or gDNA that served as material.

This CDR3 spans 13 amino acids. V shed 4 bases and J shed 2 bases, with 9 bases lying between them. Germline CDR1 reads SGHRS; CDR2 reads YFSETQ. This clonotype originated in a human donor in a cohort sampled during active COVID-19. The specimen sequenced was peripheral blood. This rearrangement joins TRBV5-1 to TRBJ1-2; no clear D. For the CDR3, the DNA is TGCGCCAGCAGCCATACATCGAACTATGGCTACACCTTC. As protein: CASSHTSNYGYTF.